These 8 T cell receptor beta chains were all obtained from the same sample, sequenced in a study of shared clonotypes between healthy human individuals. Method: immunoSEQ multiplex PCR; TCRdb's copy keeps in-frame clones and lacks some. Of 1 million to 1.3 million clones detected, 70% to 80% appear once; the ten largest clones hold 0.6% to 0.75%. The source material was memory CD4+ T cells from PBMCs. This sample's subset: CD45RA-negative fraction. The receptors were sampled from a man aged 18 to 30 in good health. Some clones in this sample may be carry-over from other donors' samples.

The chain combines TRBV19 with TRBJ2-3; D gene unclear. CDR3 size: 14 residues. CDR1 is LNHDA and CDR2 is SQIVND in the germline V gene (reference sequence). V was shortened by 3 bases and J by 6 bases, with 13 bases between the two germline ends. This chain's CDR3 is CASSIRNRRDTQYF. CDR3 DNA: TGTGCCAGTAGTATCCGGAACCGGCGGGATACGCAGTATTTT.

V is TRBV6-1 and J is TRBJ1-3; the D gene is possibly TRBD1 (5 bases). V was shortened by 1 base and J by 2 bases, with 9 bases between the two germline ends. Germline CDR1 MNHNS, CDR2 SASEGT. CDR3 length: 15 residues. As DNA, the CDR3 is TGTGCCAGCAGTGAAGGCCCCAGGGCTGGAAACACCATATATTTT. Translated: CASSEGPRAGNTIYF.

J is TRBJ2-1 and V is TRBV2; 11 bases are a match to TRBD2. V gave up 8 bases and J gave up 6 bases; unmatched junction bases: 3. The CDR3 contains 13 residues. Germline CDR1 SNHLY, CDR2 FYNNEI. The CDR3 loop is CASGTSGPNEQFF. CDR3 coding DNA: TGTGCCAGCGGGACTAGCGGACCCAATGAGCAGTTCTTC. The full variable domain, in which reference TRBV2 and TRBJ2-1 provide the parts outside the CDR3, is EPEVTQTPSHQVTQMGQEVILRCVPISNHLYFYWYRQILGQKVEFLVSFYNNEISEKSEIFDDQFSVERPDGSNFTLKIRSTKLEDSAMYFCASGTSGPNEQFFGPGTRLTVL.

The chain uses TRBV7-2 and TRBJ2-2; D is ambiguous. Germline V gives CDR1 SGHTA, CDR2 FQGNSA. Trimming pared 8 bases from V and 2 bases from J, leaving 9 bases between. CDR3 size: 13 residues. CDR3 sequence: CASHEPNTGELFF. The CDR3 DNA reads as TGTGCCAGCCACGAACCCAACACCGGGGAGCTGTTTTTT.

Concerning this clone itself: This may arise from a read error, as a much more abundant clone is one base away. This chain uses TRBV30 with TRBJ2-6, with D uncertain. CDR1 is GTSNPN, CDR2 SVGIG, per germline (reference sequence). There are 17 residues in the CDR3. The germline V and J ends were trimmed by 5 bases and 1 base, with 18 bases remaining between them. The CDR3 nucleotides read TGTGCCTGGGGTCGTGGGCGGACGATATCTGGGGCCAACGTCCTGACTTTC. Translated: CAWGRGRTISGANVLTF. The complete variable domain, with remaining parts taken from reference TRBV30 and TRBJ2-6, reads SQTIHQWPATLVQPVGSPLSLECTVEGTSNPNLYWYRQAAGRGLQLLFYSVGIGQISSEVPQNLSASRPQDRQFILSSKKLLLSDSGFYLCAWGRGRTISGANVLTFGAGSRLTVL.

The rearrangement links TRBV29-1 to TRBJ1-2; TRBD1 aligns across 7 bases. J lost 6 bases, V lost 1 base, and 8 bases had no gene match. CDR3 length equals 14 residues. Germline values: CDR1 SQVTM, CDR2 ANQGSEA. The CDR3 nucleotides read TGCAGCGTTGAAGTATCGACAGGGTCCGATGGCTACACCTTC. Translation: CSVEVSTGSDGYTF. The entire variable domain, with the rest obtained from reference TRBV29-1 and TRBJ1-2, is as follows: SAVISQKPSRDICQRGTSLTIQCQVDSQVTMMFWYRQQPGQSLTLIATANQGSEATYESGFVIDKFPISRPNLTFSTLTVSNMSPEDSSIYLCSVEVSTGSDGYTFGSGTRLTVV.

This chain joins TRBV7-2 and TRBJ2-1, with 10 bases fitting TRBD2. The CDR3 is made up of 18 amino acids. V shed 1 base and J 4 bases; nucleotides not matched to a gene: 10. The germline gives CDR1 SGHTA, CDR2 FQGNSA. CDR3 sequence: CASSLGASGRVNYNEQFF. CDR3 bases: TGTGCCAGCAGCTTAGGGGCTAGCGGGAGAGTGAATTACAATGAGCAGTTCTTC. Full variable domain (rest looked up from reference TRBV7-2 and TRBJ2-1): GAGVSQSPSNKVTEKGKDVELRCDPISGHTALYWYRQSLGQGLEFLIYFQGNSAPDKSGLPSDRFSAERTGGSVSTLTIQRTQQEDSAVYLCASSLGASGRVNYNEQFFGPGTRLTVL.

The chain is built from TRBV28 and TRBJ2-3; 7 bases are a match to TRBD2. The ends lost 6 bases at V and 1 base at J; junction bases unmatched: 7. The germline V gene has CDR1 MDHEN and CDR2 SYDVKM. CDR3 length: 15 residues. CDR3 nucleotides: TGTGCCAGCAGGGCTAGCGGAAGAGGCACAGATACGCAGTATTTT. Its protein product is CASRASGRGTDTQYF.